The following is a T cell receptor beta chain sequence with its context. This record comes from a study of blood T cell repertoires in COVID-19. This CDR3 comprises 12 residues. From germline, CDR1 is MDHEN and CDR2 SYDVKM. Trimming pared 5 bases from V and 12 bases from J, leaving 14 bases between. The data were produced by immunoSEQ multiplex PCR, yet TCRdb's version contains in-frame clones alone and is incomplete. This sample has around 360,000 clones, with around 87% found just once. The material sequenced was PBMCs or T cells enriched from blood (not recorded which). V usage is TRBV28 and J usage is TRBJ2-1, with D possibly TRBD2 on 6 matching bases. This clonotype was sampled from a man between 35 and 55 years old in a cohort exposed to, infected with or recovered from COVID-19 (not recorded which). CDR3 residues: CASSPTSSGQFF. CDR3 in DNA: TGTGCCAGCAGTCCTACTAGCTCCGGGCAGTTCTTC.